This paragraph reports one TCR beta chain. CDR3 length: 15 residues. CDR1 and CDR2 from the germline V gene are SGHDT and YYEEEE. V lost 0 bases, J lost 5 bases, and 12 bases lay in between. The data derive from a study of control samples from healthy donors and cancer patients. Clones were read by immunoSEQ multiplex PCR, and TCRdb kept only the in-frame ones, dropping some. This table holds about 30,000 clones, around 85% found once. This sequence originates from a woman aged 60-75 years with head and neck cancer. This chain joins TRBV5-6 and TRBJ2-1; tentative D call: TRBD2 (6 bases). Sequencing input: PBMCs. CDR3 DNA sequence: TGTGCCAGCAGCTTGGCACCCGGGGGACACAATGAGCAGTTCTTC. The encoded protein is CASSLAPGGHNEQFF.